The subject of this entry is one T cell receptor (beta chain). The sample belongs to a study of blood T cell repertoires in COVID-19. Whole-study context: Sites across the United States, Italy and Spain contributed samples from acute and convalescent COVID-19. Sources were T cells, B-cell-depleted T cells, or PBMCs; the material itself was cDNA or gDNA.

Source study methods: Estimated nucleated cell counts came from reference gene primer amplification. The assay was immunoSEQ multiplex PCR, and TCRdb's table has in-frame clones only and misses some. That table is the source of V, J and clone size, and D and trimming were worked out from the DNA. The table records approximately 120,000 clones, about 82% of them present only once. Germline loops: CDR1 KGHSH, CDR2 LQKENI. The CDR3 contains 16 residues. V was pared by 5 bases and J by 5 bases, with 19 bases between. The sequenced sample was peripheral blood. V usage is TRBV18 and J usage is TRBJ2-1, with D possibly TRBD2 on 6 matching bases. The TCR originated in a human donor in a cohort sampled during active COVID-19. DNA of the CDR3: TGTGCCAGCTCAGCCACCGGGACTTACGTCAACAATGAGCAGTTCTTC. The encoded protein is CASSATGTYVNNEQFF.